The rows below give T cell receptor beta chains drawn from one sample of a study of identical twins. TCRdb redid the calling of the 5' RACE reads with MiXCR, one entry per CDR3 protein. The sample carries some 200,000 distinct CDR3 sequences, about 7.5% recorded once. This sample also belongs to another study, concerning yellow fever vaccine responses in identical twins.

Specimen: memory (CD45RO+) T cells sorted from blood. These TCRs come from a woman aged 18 to 35 in good health. Both conserved end residues are part of each CDR3. The D gene is left open where the match is weak. Size values are once, few and many counts, or a class for expanded clones, and some rows have none.

>TRBV13|.|TRBJ2-3|TRBD1
TGTGCCAGCAGCTCAGCGCCGGGACAGGGTAAGCCAGATACGCAGTATTTT
CASSSAPGQGKPDTQYF
>TRBV27|.|TRBJ2-2|.
TGTGCCAGCAGTCGCGGACAGGGAGGGTTCAGGGAGCTGTTTTTT
CASSRGQGGFRELFF
>TRBV4-3|many|TRBJ2-5|TRBD2
TGCGCCAGCAGCCAAGGGACTAGCGGGAGGGAGACCCAGTACTTC
CASSQGTSGRETQYF
>TRBV11-1|many|TRBJ2-5|TRBD2
TGTGCCAGCAGCTTAGCGCAGGGACTAGCGGAGAGAGGGGAGACCCAGTACTTC
CASSLAQGLAERGETQYF
>TRBV11-1|many|TRBJ2-1|TRBD2
TGTGCCAGCAGCGCCCCCGGGACTAGCGGGAGGGTTTCCTACAATGAGCAGTTCTTC
CASSAPGTSGRVSYNEQFF
>TRBV20-1|many|TRBJ2-3|.
TGCAGTGCTCGCCGACCGACAGCTGGCACAGATACGCAGTATTTT
CSARRPTAGTDTQYF
>TRBV3-1|few|TRBJ1-2|.
TGTGCCCAGCCCAAGGGATCGACAGACTATGGCTACACCTTC
CAQPKGSTDYGYTF
>TRBV25-1|many|TRBJ2-5|TRBD1
TGTGCCAGCAGTGAAACAGGGGGGAAAGAGACCCAGTACTTC
CASSETGGKETQYF
>TRBV24-1|few|TRBJ2-3|TRBD1
TGTGCCACCAGTGATTGGTCAAAGGGGGCCGCAGATACGCAGTATTTT
CATSDWSKGAADTQYF
>TRBV12-3/TRBV12-4|many|TRBJ2-1|.
TGTGCCAGCAGTTTAGGGGTGTACCGTGACAATGAGCAGTTCTTC
CASSLGVYRDNEQFF
>TRBV20-1|many|TRBJ2-3|TRBD2
TGCAGTGCTAGAGTGGCGGGAGCAGATACGCAGTATTTT
CSARVAGADTQYF
>TRBV27|few|TRBJ1-1|.
TGTGCCAGCTGGGCTACCCCGCCATCGAGGACTGAAGCTTTCTTT
CASWATPPSRTEAFF
>TRBV7-2|few|TRBJ1-4|.
TGTGCCAGCAGCTCCAACCCACTTGAAAAACTGTTTTTT
CASSSNPLEKLFF
>TRBV7-2|few|TRBJ1-5|.
TGTGCCAGCAACCCAGGAGGAGGGAATCAGCCCCAGCATTTT
CASNPGGGNQPQHF
>TRBV20-1|many|TRBJ2-7|TRBD1
TGCAGTGCTAAAAGGACAGGGGCTGTGCTGCAGTACTTC
CSAKRTGAVLQYF
>TRBV20-1|.|TRBJ1-1|TRBD1
TGCAGTGCTAGAGTCCCGACAGGGTACGGTGAAGCTTTCTTT
CSARVPTGYGEAFF
>TRBV4-3|many|TRBJ2-1|.
TGCGCCAGCAGCGCCCACAATGAGCAGTTCTTC
CASSAHNEQFF
>TRBV15|few|TRBJ2-1|.
TGTGCCACCACGGGGGTAACGGGCTCCTACAATGAGCAGTTCTTC
CATTGVTGSYNEQFF
>TRBV7-3|few|TRBJ2-1|TRBD2
TGTGCCAGCAGCCCCGGGACTAGCGTTGGCAATGAGCAGTTCTTC
CASSPGTSVGNEQFF
>TRBV27|.|TRBJ1-5|.
TGTGCCAGCAGTCCTATCCGGGCCGTATCCTATAGCAATCAGCCCCAGCATTTT
CASSPIRAVSYSNQPQHF
>TRBV24-1|.|TRBJ2-7|.
TGTGCCACCAGTGATGGCGGGCTCTACGAGCAGTACTTC
CATSDGGLYEQYF
>TRBV20-1|few|TRBJ1-5|TRBD1
TGCAGTGCCTCACCACCGGCAGGGGGATATCAGCCCCAGCATTTT
CSASPPAGGYQPQHF
>TRBV29-1|many|TRBJ1-1|.
TGCAGCGTACAGAGAACGAACACTGAAGCTTTCTTT
CSVQRTNTEAFF
>TRBV20-1|.|TRBJ2-3|.
TGCAGTGCTAGAGATCCTGCTCGGGAAACAGATACGCAGTATTTT
CSARDPARETDTQYF
>TRBV6-2/TRBV6-3|few|TRBJ2-5|TRBD1
TGTGCCAGCAGCCCCGGACAGGCGGTAGAGACCCAGTACTTC
CASSPGQAVETQYF
>TRBV3-1|many|TRBJ2-2|.
TGTGCCAGCAGCCAATATGGGGGCAACGGGGAGCTGTTTTTT
CASSQYGGNGELFF
>TRBV29-1|medium-sized|TRBJ1-3|TRBD1
TGCAGCGCGGCCGACAGGGTCTCTGGAAACACCATATATTTT
CSAADRVSGNTIYF
>TRBV7-2|.|TRBJ2-3|.
TGTGCCAGCAGCTTAGAATACCCTAGCACAGATACGCAGTATTTT
CASSLEYPSTDTQYF
>TRBV5-1|many|TRBJ1-2|.
TGCGCCAGCAGCTCCATAGATGGCTACACCTTC
CASSSIDGYTF
>TRBV4-1|few|TRBJ2-3|.
TGCGCCAGCAGCCAACGAAGGGGGACGCAGTATTTT
CASSQRRGTQYF